This T cell receptor beta chain originates from a study of radiation and T cells in renal cell carcinoma. Whole-study findings and limits: No pretreatment tumor biopsies were available for baseline clonotypes. From baseline, blood top tumor clonotypes peaked at 2 weeks post-radiation.

The time point was: blood 4 weeks post-SBRT, at nephrectomy. This sample's treatment: 15 Gy SBRT to primary tumor, nephrectomy 4 weeks later. Nephrectomy followed 15 Gy stereotactic body radiation by 4 weeks. Serial blood draws occurred at baseline and 2 and 4 weeks post-SBRT. V shed 1 base and J shed 4 bases, with 11 bases lying between them. The length of the CDR3 is 15 residues. Germline V gene lookup returns CDR1 SGHVS and CDR2 FNYEAQ. This clone was counted once. The target antigen is unknown. The repertoire was sequenced with immunoSEQ multiplex PCR; TCRdb's copy has only in-frame clones and lacks some. Of 150,000 to 200,000 clones in the sample, less than 90% were seen once.

V gene TRBV7-6 combines with J gene TRBJ2-1; perhaps TRBD2 as D (5 bases). Sequencing used blood, obtained from a patient whose treatment included radiotherapy and nephrectomy. The TCR originated in a woman in her forties or fifties with renal cell carcinoma. The CDR3 bases are TGTGCCAGCAGCTTAGGCCACGGGGAGTACAATGAGCAGTTCTTC. This gives the protein CASSLGHGEYNEQFF.